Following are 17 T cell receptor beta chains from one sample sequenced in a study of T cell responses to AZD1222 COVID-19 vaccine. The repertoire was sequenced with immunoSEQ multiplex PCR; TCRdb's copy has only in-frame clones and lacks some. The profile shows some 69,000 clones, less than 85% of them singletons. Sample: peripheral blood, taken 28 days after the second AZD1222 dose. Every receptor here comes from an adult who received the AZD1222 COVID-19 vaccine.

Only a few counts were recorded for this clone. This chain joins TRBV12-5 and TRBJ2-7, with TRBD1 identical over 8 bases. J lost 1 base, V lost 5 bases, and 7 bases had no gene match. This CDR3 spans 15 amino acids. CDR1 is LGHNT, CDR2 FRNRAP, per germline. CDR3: CASGPRDRISYEQYF. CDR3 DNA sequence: TGTGCTAGTGGTCCCCGGGACAGGATATCCTACGAGCAGTACTTC. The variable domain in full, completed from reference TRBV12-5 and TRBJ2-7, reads DARVTQTPRHKVTEMGQEVTMRCQPILGHNTVFWYRQTMMQGLELLAYFRNRAPLDDSGMPKDRFSAEMPDATLATLKIQPSEPRDSAVYFCASGPRDRISYEQYFGPGTRLTVT.

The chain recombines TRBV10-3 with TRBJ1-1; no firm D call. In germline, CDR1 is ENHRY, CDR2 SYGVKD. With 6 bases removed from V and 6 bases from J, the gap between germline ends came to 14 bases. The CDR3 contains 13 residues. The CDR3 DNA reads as TGTGCCATCAGGAGAGATTTGGGCTCTGAAGCTTTCTTT. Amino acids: CAIRRDLGSEAFF.

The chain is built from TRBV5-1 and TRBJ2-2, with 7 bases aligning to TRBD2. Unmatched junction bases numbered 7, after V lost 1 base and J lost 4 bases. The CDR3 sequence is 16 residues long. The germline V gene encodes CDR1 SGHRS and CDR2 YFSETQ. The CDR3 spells CASSLYGGGSTGELFF. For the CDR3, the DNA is TGCGCCAGCAGCTTGTATGGGGGAGGGAGCACCGGGGAGCTGTTTTTT.

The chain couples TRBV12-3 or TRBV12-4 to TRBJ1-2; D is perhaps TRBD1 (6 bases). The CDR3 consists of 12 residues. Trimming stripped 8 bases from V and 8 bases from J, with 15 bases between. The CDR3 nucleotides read TGTGCCAGCCAGTTGGGGGCCCAGGGCTACACCTTC. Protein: CASQLGAQGYTF.

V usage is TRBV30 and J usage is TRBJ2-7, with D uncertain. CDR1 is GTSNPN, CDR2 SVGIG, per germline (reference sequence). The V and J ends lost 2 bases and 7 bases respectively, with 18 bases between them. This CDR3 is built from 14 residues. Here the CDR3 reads CAWSSLQMVGEQYF. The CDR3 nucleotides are TGTGCCTGGAGTTCCCTCCAAATGGTGGGGGAGCAGTACTTC.

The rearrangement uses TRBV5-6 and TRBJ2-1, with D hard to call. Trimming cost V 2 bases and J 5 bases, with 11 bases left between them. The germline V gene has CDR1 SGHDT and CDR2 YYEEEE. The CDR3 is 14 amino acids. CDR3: CASSFTMSHNEQFF. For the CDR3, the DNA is TGTGCCAGCAGCTTTACAATGAGTCACAATGAGCAGTTCTTC.

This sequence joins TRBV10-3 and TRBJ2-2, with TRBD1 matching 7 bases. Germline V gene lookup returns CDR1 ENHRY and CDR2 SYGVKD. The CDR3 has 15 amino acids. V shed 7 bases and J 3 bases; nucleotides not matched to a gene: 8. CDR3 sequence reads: CAIKSSQGHTGELFF. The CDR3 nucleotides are TGTGCCATCAAGTCTTCACAGGGGCACACCGGGGAGCTGTTTTTT.

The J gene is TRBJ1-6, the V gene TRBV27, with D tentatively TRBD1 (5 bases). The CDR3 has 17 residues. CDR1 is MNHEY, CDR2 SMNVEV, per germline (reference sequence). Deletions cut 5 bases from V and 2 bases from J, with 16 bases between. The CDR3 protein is CASSPPIGAAYNSPLHF. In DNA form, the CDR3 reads TGTGCCAGCAGTCCCCCCATTGGGGCCGCCTATAATTCACCCCTCCACTTT.

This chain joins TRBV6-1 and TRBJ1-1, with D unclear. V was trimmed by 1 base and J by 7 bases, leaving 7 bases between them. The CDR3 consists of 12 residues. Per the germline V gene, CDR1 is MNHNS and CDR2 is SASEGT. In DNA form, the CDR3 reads TGTGCCAGCAGTGAAGGAGTCCTTGAAGCTTTCTTT. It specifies CASSEGVLEAFF.

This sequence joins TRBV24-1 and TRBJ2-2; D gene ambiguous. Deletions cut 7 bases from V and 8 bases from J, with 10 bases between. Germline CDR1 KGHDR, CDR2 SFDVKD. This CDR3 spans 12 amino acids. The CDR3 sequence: CATRRSAGELFF. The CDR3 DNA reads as TGTGCCACCAGGCGATCAGCGGGGGAGCTGTTTTTT.

The CDR3 reads CASSLASYNEQFF. CDR3 coding DNA: TGTGCCAGCAGTTTAGCTAGTTACAATGAGCAGTTCTTC. This sequence joins TRBV12-3 or TRBV12-4 and TRBJ2-1; unclear D gene. This CDR3 region has 13 residues. Trimming pared 0 bases from V and 4 bases from J, leaving 4 bases between.

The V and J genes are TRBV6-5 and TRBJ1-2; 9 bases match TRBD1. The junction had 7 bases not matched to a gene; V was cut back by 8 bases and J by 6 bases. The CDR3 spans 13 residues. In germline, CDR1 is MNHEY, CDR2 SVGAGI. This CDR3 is CASRRDRVNGYTF. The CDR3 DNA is TGTGCCAGCCGTCGGGACAGGGTTAATGGCTACACCTTC.

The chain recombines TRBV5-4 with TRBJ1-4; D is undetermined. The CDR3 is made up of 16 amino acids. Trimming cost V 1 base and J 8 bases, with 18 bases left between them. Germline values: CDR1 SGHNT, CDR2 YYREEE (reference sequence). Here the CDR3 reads CASSLSPGLQGEKLFF. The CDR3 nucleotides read TGTGCCAGCAGCTTGTCGCCGGGTCTTCAAGGGGAAAAACTGTTTTTT. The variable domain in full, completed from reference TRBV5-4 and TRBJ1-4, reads ETGVTQSPTHLIKTRGQQVTLRCSSQSGHNTVSWYQQALGQGPQFIFQYYREEENGRGNFPPRFSGLQFPNYSSELNVNALELDDSALYLCASSLSPGLQGEKLFFGSGTQLSVL.

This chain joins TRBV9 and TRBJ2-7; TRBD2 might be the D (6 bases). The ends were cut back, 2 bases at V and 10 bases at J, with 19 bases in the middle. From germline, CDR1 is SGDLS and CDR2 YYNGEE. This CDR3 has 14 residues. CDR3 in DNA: TGTGCCAGCAGCGTCTCCGGGACTTCGAATCCCCAGTACTTC. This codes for CASSVSGTSNPQYF. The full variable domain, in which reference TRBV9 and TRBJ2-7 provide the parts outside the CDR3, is DSGVTQTPKHLITATGQRVTLRCSPRSGDLSVYWYQQSLDQGLQFLIQYYNGEERAKGNILERFSAQQFPDLHSELNLSSLELGDSALYFCASSVSGTSNPQYFGPGTRLTVT.

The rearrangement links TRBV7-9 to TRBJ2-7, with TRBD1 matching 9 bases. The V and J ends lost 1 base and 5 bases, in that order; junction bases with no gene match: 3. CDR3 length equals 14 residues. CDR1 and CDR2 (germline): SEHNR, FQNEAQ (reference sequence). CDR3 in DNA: TGTGCCAGCAGCTTAGGTGGGACAGGGCACGAGCAGTACTTC. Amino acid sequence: CASSLGGTGHEQYF.

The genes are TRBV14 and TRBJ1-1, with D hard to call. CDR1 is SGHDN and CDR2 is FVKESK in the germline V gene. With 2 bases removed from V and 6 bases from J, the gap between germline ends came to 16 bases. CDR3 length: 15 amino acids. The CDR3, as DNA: TGTGCCAGCAGCCAACTAAATCTAGGACTAGCTGAAGCTTTCTTT. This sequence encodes CASSQLNLGLAEAFF. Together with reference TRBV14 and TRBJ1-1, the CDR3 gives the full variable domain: EAGVTQFPSHSVIEKGQTVTLRCDPISGHDNLYWYRRVMGKEIKFLLHFVKESKQDESGMPNNRFLAERTGGTYSTLKVQPAELEDSGVYFCASSQLNLGLAEAFFGQGTRLTVV.

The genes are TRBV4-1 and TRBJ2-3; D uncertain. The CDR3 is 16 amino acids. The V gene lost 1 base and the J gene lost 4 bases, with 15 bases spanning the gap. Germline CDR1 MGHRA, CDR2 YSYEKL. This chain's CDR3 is CASSQVGLQGPDTQYF. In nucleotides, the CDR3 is TGCGCCAGCAGCCAAGTAGGCCTCCAAGGCCCAGATACGCAGTATTTT.